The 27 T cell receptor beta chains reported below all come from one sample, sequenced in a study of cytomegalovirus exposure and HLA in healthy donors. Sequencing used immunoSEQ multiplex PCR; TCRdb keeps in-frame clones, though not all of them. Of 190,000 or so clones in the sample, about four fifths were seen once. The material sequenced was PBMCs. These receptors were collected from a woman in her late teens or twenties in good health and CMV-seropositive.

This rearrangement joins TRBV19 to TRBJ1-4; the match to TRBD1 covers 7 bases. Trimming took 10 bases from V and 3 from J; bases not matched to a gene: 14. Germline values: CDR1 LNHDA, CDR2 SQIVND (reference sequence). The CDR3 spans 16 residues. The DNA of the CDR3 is TGTGCCACCAGACCGGGATCGACAGGGTCTAATGAAAAACTGTTTTTT. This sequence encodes CATRPGSTGSNEKLFF.

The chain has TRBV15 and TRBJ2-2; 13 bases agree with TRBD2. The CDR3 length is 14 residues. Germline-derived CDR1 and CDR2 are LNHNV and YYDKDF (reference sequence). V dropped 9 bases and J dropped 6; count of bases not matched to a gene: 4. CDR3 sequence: CATRLAGGSGELFF. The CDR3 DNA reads TGTGCCACGAGACTAGCGGGGGGTTCCGGGGAGCTGTTTTTT.

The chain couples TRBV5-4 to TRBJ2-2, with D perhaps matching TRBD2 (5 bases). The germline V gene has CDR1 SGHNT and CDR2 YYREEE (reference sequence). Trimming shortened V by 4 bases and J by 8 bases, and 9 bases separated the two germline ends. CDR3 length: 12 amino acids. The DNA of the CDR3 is TGTGCCAGCAGCACCAGGAGGGGGGAGCTGTTTTTT. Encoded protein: CASSTRRGELFF.

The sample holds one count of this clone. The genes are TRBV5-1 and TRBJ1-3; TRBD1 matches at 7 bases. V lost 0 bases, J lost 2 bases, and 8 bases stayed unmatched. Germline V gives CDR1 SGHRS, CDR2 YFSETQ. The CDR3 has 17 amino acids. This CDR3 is CASSLAAGGFAGNTIYF. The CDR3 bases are TGCGCCAGCAGCTTGGCGGCAGGGGGTTTTGCTGGAAACACCATATATTTT.

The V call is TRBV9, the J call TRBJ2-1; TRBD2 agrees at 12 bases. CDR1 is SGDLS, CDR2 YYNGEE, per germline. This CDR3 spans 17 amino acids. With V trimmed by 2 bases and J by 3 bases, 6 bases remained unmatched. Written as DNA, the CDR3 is TGTGCCAGCAGCGTGACTAGCGGGGGTATCTACTACAATGAGCAGTTCTTC. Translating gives CASSVTSGGIYYNEQFF.

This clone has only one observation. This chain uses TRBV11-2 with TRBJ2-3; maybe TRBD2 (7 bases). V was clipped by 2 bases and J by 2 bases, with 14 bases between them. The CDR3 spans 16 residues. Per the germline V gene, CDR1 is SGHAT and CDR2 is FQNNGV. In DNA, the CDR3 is TGTGCCAGCAGCTTAAGGGGCGGGGGCCCCACAGATACGCAGTATTTT. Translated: CASSLRGGGPTDTQYF.

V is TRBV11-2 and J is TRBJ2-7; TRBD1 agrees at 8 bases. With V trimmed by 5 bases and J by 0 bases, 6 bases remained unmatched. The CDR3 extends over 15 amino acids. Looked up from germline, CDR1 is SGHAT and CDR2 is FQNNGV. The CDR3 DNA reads TGTGCCAGCAGCCCAGGGGGCGCAAACTCCTACGAGCAGTACTTC. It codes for CASSPGGANSYEQYF.

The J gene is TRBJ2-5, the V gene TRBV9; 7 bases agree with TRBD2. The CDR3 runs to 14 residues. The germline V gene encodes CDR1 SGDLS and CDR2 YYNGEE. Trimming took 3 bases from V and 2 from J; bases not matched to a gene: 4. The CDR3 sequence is CASSASGGQETQYF. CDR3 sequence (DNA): TGTGCCAGCAGCGCCTCGGGAGGACAAGAGACCCAGTACTTC.

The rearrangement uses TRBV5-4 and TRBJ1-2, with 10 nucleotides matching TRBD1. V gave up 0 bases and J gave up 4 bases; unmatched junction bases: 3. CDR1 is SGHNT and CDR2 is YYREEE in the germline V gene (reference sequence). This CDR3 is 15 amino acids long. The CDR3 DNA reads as TGTGCCAGCAGCTTGGGGGACAGGGGCTCCTATGGCTACACCTTC. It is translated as CASSLGDRGSYGYTF. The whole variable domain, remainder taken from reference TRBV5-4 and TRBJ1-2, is ETGVTQSPTHLIKTRGQQVTLRCSSQSGHNTVSWYQQALGQGPQFIFQYYREEENGRGNFPPRFSGLQFPNYSSELNVNALELDDSALYLCASSLGDRGSYGYTFGSGTRLTVV.

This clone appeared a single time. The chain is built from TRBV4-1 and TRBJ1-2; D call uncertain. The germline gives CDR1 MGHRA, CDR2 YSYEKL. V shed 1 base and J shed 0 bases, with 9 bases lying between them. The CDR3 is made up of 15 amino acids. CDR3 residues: CASSQAVGANYGYTF. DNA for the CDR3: TGCGCCAGCAGCCAAGCCGTTGGAGCTAACTATGGCTACACCTTC.

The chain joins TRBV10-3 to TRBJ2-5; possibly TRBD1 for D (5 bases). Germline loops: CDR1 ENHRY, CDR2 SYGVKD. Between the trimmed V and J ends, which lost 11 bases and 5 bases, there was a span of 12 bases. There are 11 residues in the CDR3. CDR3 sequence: CAVGELETQYF. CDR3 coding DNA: TGTGCCGTAGGGGAATTGGAGACCCAGTACTTC.

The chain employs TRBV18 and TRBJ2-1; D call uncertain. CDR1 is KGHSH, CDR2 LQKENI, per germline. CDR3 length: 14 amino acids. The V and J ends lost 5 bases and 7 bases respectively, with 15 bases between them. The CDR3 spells CASSRHPSRNEQFF. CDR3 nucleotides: TGTGCCAGCTCAAGACACCCATCCCGGAATGAGCAGTTCTTC.

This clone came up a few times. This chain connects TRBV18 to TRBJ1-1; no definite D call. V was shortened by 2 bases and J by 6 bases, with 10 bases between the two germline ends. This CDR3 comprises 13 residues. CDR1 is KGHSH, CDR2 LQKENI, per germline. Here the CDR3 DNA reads TGTGCCAGCTCACCATCGAACGGAGCTGAAGCTTTCTTT. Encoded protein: CASSPSNGAEAFF.

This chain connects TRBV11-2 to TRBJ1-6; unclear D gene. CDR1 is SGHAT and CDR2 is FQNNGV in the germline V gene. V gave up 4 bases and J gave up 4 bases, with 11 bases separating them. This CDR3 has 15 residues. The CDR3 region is CASSSIRGYNSPLHF. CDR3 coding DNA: TGTGCCAGCAGCTCCATCCGAGGGTATAATTCACCCCTCCACTTT.

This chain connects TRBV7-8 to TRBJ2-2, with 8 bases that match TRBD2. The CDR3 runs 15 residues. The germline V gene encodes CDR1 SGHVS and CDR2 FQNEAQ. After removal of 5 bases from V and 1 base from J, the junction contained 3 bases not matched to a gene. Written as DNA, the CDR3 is TGTGCCAGCAGCCATGGGACTAGGAACACCGGGGAGCTGTTTTTT. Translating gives CASSHGTRNTGELFF.

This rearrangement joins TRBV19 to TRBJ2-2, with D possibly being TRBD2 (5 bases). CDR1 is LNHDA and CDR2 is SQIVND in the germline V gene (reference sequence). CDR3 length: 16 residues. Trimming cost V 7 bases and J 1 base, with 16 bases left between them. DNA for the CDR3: TGTGCCAGTATTGCGACCGGCCGGGGGAACACCGGGGAGCTGTTTTTT. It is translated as CASIATGRGNTGELFF.

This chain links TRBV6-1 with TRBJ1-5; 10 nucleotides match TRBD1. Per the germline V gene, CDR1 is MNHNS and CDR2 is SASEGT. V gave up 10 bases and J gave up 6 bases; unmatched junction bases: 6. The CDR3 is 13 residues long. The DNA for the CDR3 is TGTGCCAATTCTGGGGACAGGGGTCAGCCCCAGCATTTT. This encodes CANSGDRGQPQHF.

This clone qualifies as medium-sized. This CDR3 is CASSASGVYGYTF. DNA for the CDR3: TGTGCCAGCAGCGCCTCAGGGGTCTACGGCTACACCTTC. The chain recombines TRBV7-9 with TRBJ1-2; a possible D gene is TRBD1 (6 bases). In germline, CDR1 is SEHNR, CDR2 FQNEAQ (reference sequence). With 5 bases removed from V and 8 bases from J, the gap between germline ends came to 15 bases. This CDR3 contains 13 residues.

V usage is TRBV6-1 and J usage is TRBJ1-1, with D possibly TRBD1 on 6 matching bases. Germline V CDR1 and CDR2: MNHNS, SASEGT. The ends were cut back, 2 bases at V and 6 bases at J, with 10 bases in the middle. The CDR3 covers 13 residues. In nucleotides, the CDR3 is TGTGCCAGCAGTGAAAACAGGGTAGCTGAAGCTTTCTTT. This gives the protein CASSENRVAEAFF.

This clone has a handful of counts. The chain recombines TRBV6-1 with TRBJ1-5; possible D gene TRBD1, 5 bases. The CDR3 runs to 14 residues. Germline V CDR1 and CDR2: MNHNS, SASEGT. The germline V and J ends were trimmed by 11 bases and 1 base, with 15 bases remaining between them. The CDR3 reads CAAGGQVSNQPQHF. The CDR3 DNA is TGTGCCGCGGGGGGTCAGGTGAGCAATCAGCCCCAGCATTTT.

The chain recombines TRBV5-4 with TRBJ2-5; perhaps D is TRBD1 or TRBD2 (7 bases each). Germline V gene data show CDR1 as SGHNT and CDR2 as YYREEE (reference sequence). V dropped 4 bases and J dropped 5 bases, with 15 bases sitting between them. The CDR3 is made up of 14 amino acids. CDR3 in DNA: TGTGCCAGCAGCGTGGGAGGGGGCCAGGAGACCCAGTACTTC. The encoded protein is CASSVGGGQETQYF.

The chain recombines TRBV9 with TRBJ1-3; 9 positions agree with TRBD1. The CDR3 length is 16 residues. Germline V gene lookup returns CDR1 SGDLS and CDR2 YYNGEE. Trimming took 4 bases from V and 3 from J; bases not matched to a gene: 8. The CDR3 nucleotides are TGTGCCAGCAGCTTAGGGACAGGGCAGGGTGGAAACACCATATATTTT. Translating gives CASSLGTGQGGNTIYF.

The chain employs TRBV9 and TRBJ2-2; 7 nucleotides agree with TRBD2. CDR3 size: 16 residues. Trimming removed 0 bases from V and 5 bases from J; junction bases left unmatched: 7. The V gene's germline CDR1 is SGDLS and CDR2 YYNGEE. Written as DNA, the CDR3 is TGTGCCAGCAGCGTAGTAACGGGGGGAACGACCGGGGAGCTGTTTTTT. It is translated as CASSVVTGGTTGELFF.

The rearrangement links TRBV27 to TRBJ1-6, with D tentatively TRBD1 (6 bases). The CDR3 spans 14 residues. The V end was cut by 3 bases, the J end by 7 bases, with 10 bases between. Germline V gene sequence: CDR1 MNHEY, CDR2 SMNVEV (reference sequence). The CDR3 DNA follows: TGTGCCAGCAGTTTCTTACAGGGAAATTCACCCCTCCACTTT. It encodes CASSFLQGNSPLHF.

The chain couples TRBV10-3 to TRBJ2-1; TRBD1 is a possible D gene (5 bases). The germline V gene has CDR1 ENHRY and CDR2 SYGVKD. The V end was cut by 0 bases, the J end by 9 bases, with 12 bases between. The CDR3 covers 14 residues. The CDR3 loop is CAISESSTGPEQFF. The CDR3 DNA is TGTGCCATCAGTGAGTCAAGCACAGGCCCTGAGCAGTTCTTC.

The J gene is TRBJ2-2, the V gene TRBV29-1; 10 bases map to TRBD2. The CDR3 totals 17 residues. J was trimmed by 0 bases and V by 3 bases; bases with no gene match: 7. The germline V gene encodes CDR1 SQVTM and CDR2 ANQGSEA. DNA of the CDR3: TGCAGCGTTGATGCCAGCGGGGGGGGATCGAACACCGGGGAGCTGTTTTTT. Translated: CSVDASGGGSNTGELFF.

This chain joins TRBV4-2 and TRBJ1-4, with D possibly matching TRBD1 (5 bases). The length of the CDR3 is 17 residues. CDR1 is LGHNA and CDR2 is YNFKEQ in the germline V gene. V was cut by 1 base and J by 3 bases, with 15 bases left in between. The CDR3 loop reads CASSQVEITGSNEKLFF. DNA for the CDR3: TGTGCCAGCAGCCAAGTCGAGATTACAGGATCTAATGAAAAACTGTTTTTT.